This TCR beta chain was sequenced during a study of blood T cell repertoires in COVID-19. In the study overall: PBMCs, B-cell-depleted T cells, or T cells provided the cDNA or gDNA that made up the material.

V trimming: 4 bases; J trimming: 7 bases; junction bases outside the gene matches: 16. There are 17 residues in the CDR3. CDR1 and CDR2 from the germline V gene are SGHTA and FQGNSA. The repertoire was sequenced with immunoSEQ multiplex PCR; TCRdb's copy has only in-frame clones and lacks some. The sample holds over 50,000 clones, 65% to 90% seen once. The sample consisted of peripheral blood. The sequence came from a human donor in a cohort sampled during active COVID-19. The rearrangement links TRBV7-2 to TRBJ1-2; 9 bases line up with TRBD1. The CDR3 DNA reads TGTGCCAGCAGCTCTAAGACCGGGACAGGGACGTCGGTTGGCTACACCTTC. Amino acid sequence: CASSSKTGTGTSVGYTF.